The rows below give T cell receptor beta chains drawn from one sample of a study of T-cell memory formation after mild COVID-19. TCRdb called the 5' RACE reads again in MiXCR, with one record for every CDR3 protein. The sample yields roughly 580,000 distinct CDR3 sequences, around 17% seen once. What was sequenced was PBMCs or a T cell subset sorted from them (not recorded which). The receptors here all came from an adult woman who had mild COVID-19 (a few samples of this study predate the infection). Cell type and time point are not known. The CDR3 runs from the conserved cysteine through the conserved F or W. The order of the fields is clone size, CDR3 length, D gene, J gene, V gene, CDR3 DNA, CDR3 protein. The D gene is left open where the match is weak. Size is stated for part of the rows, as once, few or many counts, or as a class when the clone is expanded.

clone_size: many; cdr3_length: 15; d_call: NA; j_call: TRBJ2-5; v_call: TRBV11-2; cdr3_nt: TGTGCCAGCAGCTTACGGTTGCCTACCCAAGAGACCCAGTACTTC; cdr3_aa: CASSLRLPTQETQYF
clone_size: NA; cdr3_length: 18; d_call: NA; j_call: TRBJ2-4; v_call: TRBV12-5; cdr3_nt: TGTGCTAGTGGTTCCCAAATACTCAGCGGTTTAGCCAAAAACATTCAGTACTTC; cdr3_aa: CASGSQILSGLAKNIQYF
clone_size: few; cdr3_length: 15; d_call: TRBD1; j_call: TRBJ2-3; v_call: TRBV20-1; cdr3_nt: TGCAGTGCTAACCGAGGGGGCTCTAGAACAGATACGCAGTATTTT; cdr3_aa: CSANRGGSRTDTQYF
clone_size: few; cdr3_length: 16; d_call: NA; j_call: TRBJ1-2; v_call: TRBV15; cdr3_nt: TGTGCCACCAGCAGAGATCGTGGGGGGCTAAACTATGGCTACACCTTC; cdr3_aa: CATSRDRGGLNYGYTF
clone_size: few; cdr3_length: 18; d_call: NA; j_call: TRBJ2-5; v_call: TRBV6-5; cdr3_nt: TGTGCCAGCAGCCAGGGCCTCGACCTAGCGAGACGGCAAGAGACCCAGTACTTC; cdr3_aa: CASSQGLDLARRQETQYF
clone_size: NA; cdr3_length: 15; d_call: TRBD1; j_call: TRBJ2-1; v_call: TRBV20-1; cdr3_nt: TGCAGTGCTAGAGACAGGGGGCCCCTCTACAATGAGCAGTTCTTC; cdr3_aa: CSARDRGPLYNEQFF
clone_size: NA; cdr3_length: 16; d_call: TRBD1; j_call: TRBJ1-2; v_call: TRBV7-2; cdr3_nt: TGTGCCAGCAGCCCCTATATGGGACAGGGGGCGGGGGGCTACACCTTC; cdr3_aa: CASSPYMGQGAGGYTF
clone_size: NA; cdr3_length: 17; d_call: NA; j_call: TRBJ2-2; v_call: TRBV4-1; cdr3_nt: TGCGCCAGCAGCCAAGGGCCATACGCTTTTGACACCGGGGAGCTGTTTTTT; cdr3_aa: CASSQGPYAFDTGELFF
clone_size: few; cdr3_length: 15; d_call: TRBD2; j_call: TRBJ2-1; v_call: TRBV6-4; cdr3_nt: TGTGCCAGCAAGACTCTAGCGGGAGACGGTAATGAGCAGTTCTTC; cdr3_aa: CASKTLAGDGNEQFF
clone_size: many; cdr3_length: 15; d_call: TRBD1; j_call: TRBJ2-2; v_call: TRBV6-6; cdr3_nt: TGTGCCAGCAGTCGGGACAGGGGGAACACCGGGGAGCTGTTTTTT; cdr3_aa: CASSRDRGNTGELFF
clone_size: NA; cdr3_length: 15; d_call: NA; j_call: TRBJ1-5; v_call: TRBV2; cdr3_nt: TGTGCCAGCAGGGTTGCAGGGGTGAACAATCAGCCCCAGCATTTT; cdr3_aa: CASRVAGVNNQPQHF
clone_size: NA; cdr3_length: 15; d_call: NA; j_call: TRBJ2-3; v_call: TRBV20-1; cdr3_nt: TGCAGTGCTCCCGTACTAGGGCTAAGCACAGATACGCAGTATTTT; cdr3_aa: CSAPVLGLSTDTQYF
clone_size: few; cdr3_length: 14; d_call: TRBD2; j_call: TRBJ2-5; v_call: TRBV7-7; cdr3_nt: TGTGCTAGCTCCCAGAGCGGGATAAAAGAGACCCAGTACTTC; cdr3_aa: CASSQSGIKETQYF
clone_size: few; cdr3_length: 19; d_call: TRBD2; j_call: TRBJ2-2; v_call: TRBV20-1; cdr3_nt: TGCAGTGCTAGATCCCACGCCGGGACTAGCGGGAGCTCCACCGGGGAGCTGTTTTTT; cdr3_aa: CSARSHAGTSGSSTGELFF
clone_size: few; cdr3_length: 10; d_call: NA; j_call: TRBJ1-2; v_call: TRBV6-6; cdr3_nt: TGTGCCAGCGGAAACTATGGCTACACCTTC; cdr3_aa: CASGNYGYTF
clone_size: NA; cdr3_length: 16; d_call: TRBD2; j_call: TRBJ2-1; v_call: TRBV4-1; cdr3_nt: TGCGCCAGCAGCCAAGCGGAGGCTAGCGGGGGTTATGAGCAGTTCTTC; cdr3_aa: CASSQAEASGGYEQFF
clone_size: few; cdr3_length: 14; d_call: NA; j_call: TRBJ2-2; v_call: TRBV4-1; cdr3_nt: TGCGCCAGTACCGGACGGACGAGCACCGGGGAGCTGTTTTTT; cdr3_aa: CASTGRTSTGELFF
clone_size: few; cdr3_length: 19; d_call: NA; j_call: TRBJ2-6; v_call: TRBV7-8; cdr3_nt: TGTGCCAGCAGCTTAGTCCCCAGACAGGCCCACTCTGGGGCCAACGTCCTGACTTTC; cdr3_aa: CASSLVPRQAHSGANVLTF
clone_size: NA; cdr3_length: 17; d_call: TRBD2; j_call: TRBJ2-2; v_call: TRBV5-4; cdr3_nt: TGTGCCAGCAGCGCAGAGGGGCGGGAGTGGAACACCGGGGAGCTGTTTTTT; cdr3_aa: CASSAEGREWNTGELFF
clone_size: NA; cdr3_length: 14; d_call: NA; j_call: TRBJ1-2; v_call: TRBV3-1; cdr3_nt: TGTGCCAGCAGCCAAGAGGGCTGGGGCTATGGCTACACCTTC; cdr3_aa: CASSQEGWGYGYTF
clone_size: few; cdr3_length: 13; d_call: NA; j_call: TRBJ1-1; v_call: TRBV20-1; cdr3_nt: TGCAGTGCTAGAGTAGGCGGCGCCCAGACGGCTTTCTTT; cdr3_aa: CSARVGGAQTAFF
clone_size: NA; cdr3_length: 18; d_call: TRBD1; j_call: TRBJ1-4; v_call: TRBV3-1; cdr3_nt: TGTGCCAGCAGCCAGAAACAAAACAGGGGAACAACTAATGAAAAACTGTTTTTT; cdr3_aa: CASSQKQNRGTTNEKLFF
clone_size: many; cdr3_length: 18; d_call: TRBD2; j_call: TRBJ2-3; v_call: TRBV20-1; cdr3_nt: TGCAGTGCCACACCGGGACTAGCGGGAGTTGGGGGCACAGATACGCAGTATTTT; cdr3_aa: CSATPGLAGVGGTDTQYF
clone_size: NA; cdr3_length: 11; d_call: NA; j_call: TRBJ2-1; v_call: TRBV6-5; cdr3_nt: TGTGCCAGCAGACACAACCGTGAGCAGTTCTTC; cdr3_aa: CASRHNREQFF
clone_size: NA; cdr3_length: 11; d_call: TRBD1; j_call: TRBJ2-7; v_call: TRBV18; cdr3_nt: TGTGCCAGCGCGACAGGGGACGAGCAGTACTTC; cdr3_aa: CASATGDEQYF
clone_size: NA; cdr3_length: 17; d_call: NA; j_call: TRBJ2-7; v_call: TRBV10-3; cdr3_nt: TGTGCCATCAGTGAAATTGCTGGGCAGCCCAGACGGTACGAGCAGTACTTC; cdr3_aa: CAISEIAGQPRRYEQYF
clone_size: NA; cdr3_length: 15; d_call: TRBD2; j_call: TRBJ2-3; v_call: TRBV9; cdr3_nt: TGTGCCAGCAGCGTTAGCGGGGAAGGCACAGATACGCAGTATTTT; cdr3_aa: CASSVSGEGTDTQYF
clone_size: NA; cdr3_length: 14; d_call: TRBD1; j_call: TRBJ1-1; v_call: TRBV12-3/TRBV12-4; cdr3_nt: TGTGCCAGCAGCCGCCCTGTCAGGGGGACTGAAGCTTTCTTT; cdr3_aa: CASSRPVRGTEAFF
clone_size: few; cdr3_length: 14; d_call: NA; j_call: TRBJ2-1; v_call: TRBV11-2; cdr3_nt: TGTGCCAGCAGCTCAGTTGCTTCATACAATGAGCAGTTCTTC; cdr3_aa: CASSSVASYNEQFF
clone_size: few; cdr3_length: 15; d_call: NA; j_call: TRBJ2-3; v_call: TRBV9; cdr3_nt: TGTGCCAGCAGCGGAAGCCTATATAGCACAGATACGCAGTATTTT; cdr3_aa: CASSGSLYSTDTQYF
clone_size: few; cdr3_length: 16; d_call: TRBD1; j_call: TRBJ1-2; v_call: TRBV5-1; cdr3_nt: TGCGCCAGCAGCTTGGTGGACAGGGGTGGAGGAGCTGGCTACACCTTC; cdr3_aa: CASSLVDRGGGAGYTF
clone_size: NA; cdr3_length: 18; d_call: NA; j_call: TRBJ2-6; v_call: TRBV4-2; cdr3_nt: TGTGCCAGCAGCCCAAGACTCGGACGGGACTCTGGGGCCAACGTCCTGACTTTC; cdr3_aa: CASSPRLGRDSGANVLTF
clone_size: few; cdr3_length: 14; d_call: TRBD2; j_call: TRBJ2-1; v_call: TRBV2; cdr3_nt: TGTGCCAGCAAACCGGCGGGGGGGCGCGATGAGCAGTTCTTC; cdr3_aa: CASKPAGGRDEQFF
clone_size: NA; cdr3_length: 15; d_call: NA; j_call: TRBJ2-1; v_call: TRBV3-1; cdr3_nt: TGTGCCAGCAGCCACTCCGGGAGCGGAAACAATGAGCAGTTCTTC; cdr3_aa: CASSHSGSGNNEQFF
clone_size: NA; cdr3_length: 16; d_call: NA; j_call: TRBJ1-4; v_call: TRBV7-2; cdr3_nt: TGTGCCAGCAGCACGAGGTCGGGCAGCCATAATGAAAAACTGTTTTTT; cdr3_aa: CASSTRSGSHNEKLFF
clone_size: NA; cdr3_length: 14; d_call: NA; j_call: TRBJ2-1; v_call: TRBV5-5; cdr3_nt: TGTGCCAGCAGCTTGGAGGCACCCTACAATGAGCAGTTCTTC; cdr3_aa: CASSLEAPYNEQFF
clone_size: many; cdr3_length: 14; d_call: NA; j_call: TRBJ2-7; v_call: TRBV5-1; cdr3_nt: TGCGCCAGCAGCTTGACAGGGACGAGCTACGAGCAGTACTTC; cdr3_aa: CASSLTGTSYEQYF
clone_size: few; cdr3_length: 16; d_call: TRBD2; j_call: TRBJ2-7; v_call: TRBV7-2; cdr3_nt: TGTGCCAGCAGCCACCGGACTAGCGGGAGAGTTTACGAGCAGTACTTC; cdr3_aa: CASSHRTSGRVYEQYF
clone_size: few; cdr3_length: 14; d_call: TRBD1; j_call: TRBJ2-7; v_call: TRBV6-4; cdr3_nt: TGTGCCAGCAGTCCGGGACAGGGTTTGTCCGAGCAGTACTTC; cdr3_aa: CASSPGQGLSEQYF
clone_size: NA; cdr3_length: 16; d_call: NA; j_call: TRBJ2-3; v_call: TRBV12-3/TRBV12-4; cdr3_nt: TGTGCCAGCAGTCCTTGGACAGTTGACTCCACAGATACGCAGTATTTT; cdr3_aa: CASSPWTVDSTDTQYF
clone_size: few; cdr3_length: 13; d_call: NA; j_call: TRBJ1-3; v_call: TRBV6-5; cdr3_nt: TGTGCCAGCAATTCACACTCTGGAAACACCATATATTTT; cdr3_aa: CASNSHSGNTIYF
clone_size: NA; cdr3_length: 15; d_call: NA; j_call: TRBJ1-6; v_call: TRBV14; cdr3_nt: TGTGCCAGCAGCCAATGGGACTTCGGGGATTCACCCCTCCACTTT; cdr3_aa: CASSQWDFGDSPLHF
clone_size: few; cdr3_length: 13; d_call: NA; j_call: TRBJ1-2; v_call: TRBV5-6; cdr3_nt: TGTGCCAAACTCAGGGTACCTCACTATGGCTACACCTTC; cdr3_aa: CAKLRVPHYGYTF
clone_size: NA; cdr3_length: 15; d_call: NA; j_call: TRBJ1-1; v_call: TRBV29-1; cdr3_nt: TGCAGCGTTGAATCGGGTCGGACAGCGAACACTGAAGCTTTCTTT; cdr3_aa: CSVESGRTANTEAFF
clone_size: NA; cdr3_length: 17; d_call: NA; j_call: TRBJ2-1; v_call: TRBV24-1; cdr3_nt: TGTGCCACCAGTGATTTGCCGGGACAAAGAAGGGTCAATGAGCAGTTCTTC; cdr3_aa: CATSDLPGQRRVNEQFF
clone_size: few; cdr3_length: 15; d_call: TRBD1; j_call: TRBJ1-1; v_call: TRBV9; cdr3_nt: TGTGCCAGCAGCCCCCGGGACAGGCAGAACACTGAAGCTTTCTTT; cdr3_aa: CASSPRDRQNTEAFF